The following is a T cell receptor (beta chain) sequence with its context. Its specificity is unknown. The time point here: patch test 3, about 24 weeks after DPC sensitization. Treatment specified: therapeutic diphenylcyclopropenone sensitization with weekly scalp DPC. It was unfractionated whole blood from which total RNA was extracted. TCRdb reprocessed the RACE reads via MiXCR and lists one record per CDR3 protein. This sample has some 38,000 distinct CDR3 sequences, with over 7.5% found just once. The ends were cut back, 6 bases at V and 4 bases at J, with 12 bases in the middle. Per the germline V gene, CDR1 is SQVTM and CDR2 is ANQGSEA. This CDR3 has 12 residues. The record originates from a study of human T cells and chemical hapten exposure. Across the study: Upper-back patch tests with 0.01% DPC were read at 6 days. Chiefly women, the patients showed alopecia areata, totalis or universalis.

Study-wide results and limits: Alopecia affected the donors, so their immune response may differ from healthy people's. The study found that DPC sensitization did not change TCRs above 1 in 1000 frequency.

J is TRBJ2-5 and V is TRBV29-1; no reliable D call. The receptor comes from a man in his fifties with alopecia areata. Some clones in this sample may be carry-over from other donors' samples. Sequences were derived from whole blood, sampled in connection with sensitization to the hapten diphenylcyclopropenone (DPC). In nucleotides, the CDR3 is TGCAGCGTCAATCCCGATGGAGAGACCCAGTACTTC. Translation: CSVNPDGETQYF.